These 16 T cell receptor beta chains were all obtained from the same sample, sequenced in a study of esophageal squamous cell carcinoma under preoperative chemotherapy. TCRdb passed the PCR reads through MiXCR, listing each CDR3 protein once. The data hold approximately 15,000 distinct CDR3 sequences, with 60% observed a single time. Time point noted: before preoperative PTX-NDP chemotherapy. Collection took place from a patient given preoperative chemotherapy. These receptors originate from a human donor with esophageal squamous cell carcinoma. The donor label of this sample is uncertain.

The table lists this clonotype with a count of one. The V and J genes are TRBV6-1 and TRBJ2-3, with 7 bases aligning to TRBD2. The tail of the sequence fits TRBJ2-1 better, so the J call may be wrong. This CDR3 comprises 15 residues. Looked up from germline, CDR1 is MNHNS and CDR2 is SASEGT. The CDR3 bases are TGTGCCAGCAGGGGGGGGGAATCAACCTACAATGAGCAGTTCTTC. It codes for CASRGGESTYNEQFF.

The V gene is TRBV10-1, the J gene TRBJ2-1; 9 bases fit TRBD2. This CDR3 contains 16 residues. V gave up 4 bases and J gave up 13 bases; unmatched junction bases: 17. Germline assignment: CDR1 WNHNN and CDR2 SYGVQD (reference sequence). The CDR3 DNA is TGCGCCAGCAGTGGGTCCATAGCGGGGGCCCAAGAGACCCAGTTCTTC. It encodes CASSGSIAGAQETQFF.

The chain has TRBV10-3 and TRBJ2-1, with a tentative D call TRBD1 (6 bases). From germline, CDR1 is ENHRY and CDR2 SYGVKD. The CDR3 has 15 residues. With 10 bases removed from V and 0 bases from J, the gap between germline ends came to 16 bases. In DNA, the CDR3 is TGTGCCACCCGAAACAGGGATAGCTCCTACAATGAGCAGTTCTTC. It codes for CATRNRDSSYNEQFF.

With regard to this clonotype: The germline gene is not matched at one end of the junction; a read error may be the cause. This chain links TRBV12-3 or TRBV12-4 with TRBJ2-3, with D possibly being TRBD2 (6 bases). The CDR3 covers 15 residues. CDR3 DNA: TGTGCCAGGGGTCATGCGGGGCGAGGCACAGATACCCAGTATTTC. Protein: CARGHAGRGTDTQYF.

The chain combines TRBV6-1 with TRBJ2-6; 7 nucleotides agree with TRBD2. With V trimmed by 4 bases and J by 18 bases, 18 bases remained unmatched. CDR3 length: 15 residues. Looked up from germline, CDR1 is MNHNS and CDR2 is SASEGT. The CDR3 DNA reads TGTGCCAGCAGTGGTTTAGCGGGCTGGTCCAACGAGCAGACTTTC. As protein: CASSGLAGWSNEQTF.

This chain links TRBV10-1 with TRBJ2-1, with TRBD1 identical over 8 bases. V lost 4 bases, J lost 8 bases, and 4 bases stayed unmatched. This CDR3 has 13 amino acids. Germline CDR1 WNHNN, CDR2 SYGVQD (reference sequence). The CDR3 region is CASSGTGLDEQFF. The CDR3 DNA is TGCGCCAGCAGTGGGACAGGGTTGGATGAGCAGTTCTTC.

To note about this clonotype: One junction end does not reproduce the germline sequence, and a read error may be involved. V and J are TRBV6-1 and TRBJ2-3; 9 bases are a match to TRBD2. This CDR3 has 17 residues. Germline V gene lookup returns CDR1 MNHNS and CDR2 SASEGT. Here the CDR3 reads CVSSAGGGGRGKETQYF. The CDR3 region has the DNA TGTGTCAGCAGTGCGGGCGGGGGGGGGCGTGGCAAAGAGACGCAGTACTTT.

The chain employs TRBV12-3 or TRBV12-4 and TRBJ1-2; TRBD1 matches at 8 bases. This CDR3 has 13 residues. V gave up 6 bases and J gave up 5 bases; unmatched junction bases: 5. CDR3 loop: CASSTDRVYGYTF. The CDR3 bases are TGTGCCAGCAGCACGGACAGGGTATATGGCTACACCTTC.

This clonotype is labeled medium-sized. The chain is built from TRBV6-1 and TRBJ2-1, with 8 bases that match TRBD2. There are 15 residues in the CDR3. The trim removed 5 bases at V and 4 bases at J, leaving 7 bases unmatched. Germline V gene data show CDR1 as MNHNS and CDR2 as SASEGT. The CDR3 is CASSQAGGGYNEQFF. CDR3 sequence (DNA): TGTGCCAGCAGTCAGGCCGGGGGGGGATACAATGAGCAGTTCTTC.

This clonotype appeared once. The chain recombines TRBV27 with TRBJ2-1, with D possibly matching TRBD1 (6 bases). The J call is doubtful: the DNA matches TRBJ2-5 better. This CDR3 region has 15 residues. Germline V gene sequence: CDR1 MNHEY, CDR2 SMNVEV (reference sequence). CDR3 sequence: CASSLGWGLGETQYF. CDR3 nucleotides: TGTGCCAGCAGTTTAGGTTGGGGGCTAGGGGAGACCCAGTACTTC.

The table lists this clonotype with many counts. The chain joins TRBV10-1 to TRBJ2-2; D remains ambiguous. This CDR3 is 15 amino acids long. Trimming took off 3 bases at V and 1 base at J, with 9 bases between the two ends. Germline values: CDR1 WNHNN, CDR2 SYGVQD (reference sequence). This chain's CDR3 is CASSDHSQNTGELFF. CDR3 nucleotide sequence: TGCGCCAGCAGTGATCATTCACAGAACACCGGGGAGCTGTTTTTT.

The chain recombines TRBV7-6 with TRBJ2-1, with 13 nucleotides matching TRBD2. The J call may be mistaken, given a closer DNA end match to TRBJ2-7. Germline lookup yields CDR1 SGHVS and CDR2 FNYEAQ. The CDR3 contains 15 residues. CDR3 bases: TGTGCCAGCAGCTTGGGACTAGCGGGGATCAATGAGCAGTACTTC. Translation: CASSLGLAGINEQYF.

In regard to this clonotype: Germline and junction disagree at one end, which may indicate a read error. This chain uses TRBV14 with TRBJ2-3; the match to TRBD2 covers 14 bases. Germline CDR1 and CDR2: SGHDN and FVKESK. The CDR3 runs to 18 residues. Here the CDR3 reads CASSLRTSGRKSKDTQYF. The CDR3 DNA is TGTGCCAGCAGCCTCCGGACTAGCGGGAGGAAGAGCAAAGATACGCAGTATTTT.

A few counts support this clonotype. CDR3 amino acids: CASSPRDGEETQFF. CDR3 DNA: TGTGCCAGCAGTCCCCGGGACGGGGAAGAGACCCAGTTCTTC. The chain combines TRBV27 with TRBJ2-1; D is perhaps TRBD1 or TRBD2 (5 bases each). CDR1 is MNHEY, CDR2 SMNVEV, per germline (reference sequence). The CDR3 length is 14 residues. Between the trimmed V and J ends, which lost 5 bases and 13 bases, there was a span of 21 bases.

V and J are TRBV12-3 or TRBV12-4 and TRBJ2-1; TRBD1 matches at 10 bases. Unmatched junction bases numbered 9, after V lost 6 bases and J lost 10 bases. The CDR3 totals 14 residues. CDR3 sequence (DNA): TGTGCCAGCAGCCGTCGACAGGGGGCCTACGAGCAGTTCTTC. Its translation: CASSRRQGAYEQFF.

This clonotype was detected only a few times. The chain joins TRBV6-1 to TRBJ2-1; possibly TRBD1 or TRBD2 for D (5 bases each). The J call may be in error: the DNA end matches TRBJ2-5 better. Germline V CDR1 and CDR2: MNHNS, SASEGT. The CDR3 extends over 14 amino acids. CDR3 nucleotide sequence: TGTGCCAGCAGTGAAGGTGGGACCCTGGAGACCCAGTACTTC. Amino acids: CASSEGGTLETQYF.